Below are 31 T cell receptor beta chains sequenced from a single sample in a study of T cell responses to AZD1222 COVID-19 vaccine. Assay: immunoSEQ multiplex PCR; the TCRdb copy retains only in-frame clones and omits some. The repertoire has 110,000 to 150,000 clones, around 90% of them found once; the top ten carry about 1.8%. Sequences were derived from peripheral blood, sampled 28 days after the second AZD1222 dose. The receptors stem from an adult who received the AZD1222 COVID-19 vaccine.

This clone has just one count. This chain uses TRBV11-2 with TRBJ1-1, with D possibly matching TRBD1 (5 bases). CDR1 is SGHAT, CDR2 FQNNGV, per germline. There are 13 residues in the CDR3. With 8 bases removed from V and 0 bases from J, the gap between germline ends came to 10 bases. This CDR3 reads CASGAQVNTEAFF. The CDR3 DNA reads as TGTGCCAGCGGGGCCCAAGTGAACACTGAAGCTTTCTTT.

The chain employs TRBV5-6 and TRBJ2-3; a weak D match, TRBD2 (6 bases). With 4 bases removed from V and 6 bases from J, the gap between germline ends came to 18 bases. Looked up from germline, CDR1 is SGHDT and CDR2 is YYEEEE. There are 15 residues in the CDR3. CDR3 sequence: CASSRDSFRHDTQYF. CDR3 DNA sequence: TGTGCCAGCAGCCGGGACTCCTTCCGACATGATACGCAGTATTTT.

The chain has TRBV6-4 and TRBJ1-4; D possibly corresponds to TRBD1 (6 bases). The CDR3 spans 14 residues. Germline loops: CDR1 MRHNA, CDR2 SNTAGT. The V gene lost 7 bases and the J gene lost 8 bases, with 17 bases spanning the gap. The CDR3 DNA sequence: TGTGCCAGCACCGAAGGGGGGTTTGACGAAAAACTGTTTTTT. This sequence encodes CASTEGGFDEKLFF.

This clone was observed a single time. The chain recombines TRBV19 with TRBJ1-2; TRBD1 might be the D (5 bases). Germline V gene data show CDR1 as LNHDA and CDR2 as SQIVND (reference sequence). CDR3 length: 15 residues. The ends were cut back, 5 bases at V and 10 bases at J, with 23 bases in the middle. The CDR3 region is CASSFGSGGWDYYTF. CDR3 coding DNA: TGTGCCAGTAGTTTCGGGTCGGGAGGCTGGGACTACTACACCTTC.

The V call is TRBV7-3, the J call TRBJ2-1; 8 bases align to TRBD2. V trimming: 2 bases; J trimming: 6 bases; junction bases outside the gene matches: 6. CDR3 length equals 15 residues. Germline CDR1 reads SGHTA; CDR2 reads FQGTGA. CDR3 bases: TGTGCCAGCAGCTTAGAATCGGCGGGAGGCAATGAGCAGTTCTTC. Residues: CASSLESAGGNEQFF.

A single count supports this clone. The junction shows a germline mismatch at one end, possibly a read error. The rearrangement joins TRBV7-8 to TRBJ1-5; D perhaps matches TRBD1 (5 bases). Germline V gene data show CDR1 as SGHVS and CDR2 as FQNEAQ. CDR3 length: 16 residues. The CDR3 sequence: CASSLAGQRSNHPQHF. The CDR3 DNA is TGTGCCAGCAGCTTAGCGGGGCAGCGAAGCAATCATCCCCAGCATTTT.

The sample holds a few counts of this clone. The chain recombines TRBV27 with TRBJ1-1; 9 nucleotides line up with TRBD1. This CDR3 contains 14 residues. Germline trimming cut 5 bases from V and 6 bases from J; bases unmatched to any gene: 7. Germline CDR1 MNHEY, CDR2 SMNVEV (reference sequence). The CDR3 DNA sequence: TGTGCCAGCAGTGAGGGACAGGGTGGCCCTGAAGCTTTCTTT. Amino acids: CASSEGQGGPEAFF.

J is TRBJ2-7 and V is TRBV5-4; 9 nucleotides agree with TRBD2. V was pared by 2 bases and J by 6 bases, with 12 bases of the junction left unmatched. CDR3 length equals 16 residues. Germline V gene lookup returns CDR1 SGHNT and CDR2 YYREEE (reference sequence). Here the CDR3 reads CASSLGGRGGRSEQYF. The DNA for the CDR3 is TGTGCCAGCAGCTTAGGAGGGCGGGGGGGCCGAAGCGAGCAGTACTTC.

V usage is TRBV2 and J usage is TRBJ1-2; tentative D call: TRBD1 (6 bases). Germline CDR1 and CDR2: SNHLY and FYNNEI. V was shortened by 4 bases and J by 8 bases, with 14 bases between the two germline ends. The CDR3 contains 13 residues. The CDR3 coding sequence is TGTGCCAGCAGTGCAGCGGGGGCGGAGGGCTACACCTTC. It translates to CASSAAGAEGYTF.

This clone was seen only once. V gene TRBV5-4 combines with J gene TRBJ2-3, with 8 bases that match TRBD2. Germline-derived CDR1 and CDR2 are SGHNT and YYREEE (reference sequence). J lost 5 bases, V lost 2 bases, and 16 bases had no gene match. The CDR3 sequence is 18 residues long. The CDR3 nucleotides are TGTGCCAGCAGCTTCAGCCTCCGGGGAGGCGGGGGGAGAGATACGCAGTATTTT. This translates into CASSFSLRGGGGRDTQYF.

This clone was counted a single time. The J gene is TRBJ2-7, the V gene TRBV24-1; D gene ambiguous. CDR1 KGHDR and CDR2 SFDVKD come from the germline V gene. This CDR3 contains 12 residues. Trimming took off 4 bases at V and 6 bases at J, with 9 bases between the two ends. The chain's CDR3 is CATSDPAREQYF. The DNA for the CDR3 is TGTGCCACCAGTGACCCAGCCCGCGAGCAGTACTTC.

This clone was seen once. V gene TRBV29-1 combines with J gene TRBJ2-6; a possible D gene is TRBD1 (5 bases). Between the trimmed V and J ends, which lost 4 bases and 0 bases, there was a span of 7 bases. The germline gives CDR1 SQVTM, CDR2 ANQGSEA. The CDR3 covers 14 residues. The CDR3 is CSVGQNSGANVLTF. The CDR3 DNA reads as TGCAGCGTTGGACAGAACTCTGGGGCCAACGTCCTGACTTTC.

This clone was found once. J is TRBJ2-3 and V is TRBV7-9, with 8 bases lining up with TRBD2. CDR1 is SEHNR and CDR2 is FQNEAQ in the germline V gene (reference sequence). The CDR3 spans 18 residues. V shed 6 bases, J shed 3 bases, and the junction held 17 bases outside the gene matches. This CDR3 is CASRFTGGESRMTDTQYF. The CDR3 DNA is TGTGCCAGCAGGTTTACGGGAGGGGAGAGCCGAATGACAGATACGCAGTATTTT.

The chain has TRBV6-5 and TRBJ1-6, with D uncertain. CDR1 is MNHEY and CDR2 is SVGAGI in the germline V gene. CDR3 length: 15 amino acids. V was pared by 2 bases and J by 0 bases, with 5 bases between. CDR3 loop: CASSYRISYNSPLHF. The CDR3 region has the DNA TGTGCCAGCAGTTACAGGATCTCCTATAATTCACCCCTCCACTTT.

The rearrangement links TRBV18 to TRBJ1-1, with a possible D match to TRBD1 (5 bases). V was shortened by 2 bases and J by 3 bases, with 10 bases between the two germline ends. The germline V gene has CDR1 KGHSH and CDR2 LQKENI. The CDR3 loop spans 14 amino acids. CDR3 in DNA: TGTGCCAGCTCACCAAATCGGGGGGACACTGAAGCTTTCTTT. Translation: CASSPNRGDTEAFF.

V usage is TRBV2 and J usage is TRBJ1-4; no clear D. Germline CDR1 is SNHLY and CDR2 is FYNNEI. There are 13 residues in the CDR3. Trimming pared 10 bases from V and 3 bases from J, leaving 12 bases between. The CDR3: CATHSNSNEKLFF. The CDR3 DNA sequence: TGTGCCACCCACAGCAATTCTAATGAAAAACTGTTTTTT.

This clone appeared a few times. CDR3 amino acids: CASSGRPGQGAVGTF. Here the CDR3 DNA reads TGTGCCAGCAGTGGACGACCGGGACAGGGGGCGGTCGGCACCTTC. The rearrangement joins TRBV2 to TRBJ1-2; 12 positions agree with TRBD1. This CDR3 contains 15 residues. CDR1 and CDR2 from the germline V gene are SNHLY and FYNNEI. Germline trimming cut 4 bases from V and 13 bases from J; bases unmatched to any gene: 13.

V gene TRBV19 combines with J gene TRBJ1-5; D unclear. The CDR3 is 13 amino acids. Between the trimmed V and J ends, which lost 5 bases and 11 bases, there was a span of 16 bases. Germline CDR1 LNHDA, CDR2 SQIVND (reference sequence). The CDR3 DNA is TGTGCCAGTAGTTCCGTCGGGCCTGTAGCCCAGCATTTT. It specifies CASSSVGPVAQHF.

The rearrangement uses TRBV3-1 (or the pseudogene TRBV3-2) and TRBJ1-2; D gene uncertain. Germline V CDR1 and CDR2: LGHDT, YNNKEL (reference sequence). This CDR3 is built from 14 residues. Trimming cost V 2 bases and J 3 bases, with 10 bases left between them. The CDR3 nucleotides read TGTGCCAGCAGCCAATTGGACGGCCACTATGGCTACACCTTC. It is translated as CASSQLDGHYGYTF.

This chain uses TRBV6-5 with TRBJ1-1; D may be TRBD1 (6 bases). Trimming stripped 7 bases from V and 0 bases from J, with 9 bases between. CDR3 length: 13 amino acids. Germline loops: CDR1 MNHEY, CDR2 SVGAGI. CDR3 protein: CASTGQMNTEAFF. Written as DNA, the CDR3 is TGTGCCAGCACTGGACAGATGAACACTGAAGCTTTCTTT.

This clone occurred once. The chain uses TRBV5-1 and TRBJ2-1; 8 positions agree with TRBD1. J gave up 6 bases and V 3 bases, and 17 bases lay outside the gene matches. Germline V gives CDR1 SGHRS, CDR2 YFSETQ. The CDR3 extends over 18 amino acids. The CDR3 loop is CASSSLGNPPRGLNEQFF. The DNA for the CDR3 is TGCGCCAGCAGCTCACTCGGGAACCCCCCCAGGGGGCTCAATGAGCAGTTCTTC.

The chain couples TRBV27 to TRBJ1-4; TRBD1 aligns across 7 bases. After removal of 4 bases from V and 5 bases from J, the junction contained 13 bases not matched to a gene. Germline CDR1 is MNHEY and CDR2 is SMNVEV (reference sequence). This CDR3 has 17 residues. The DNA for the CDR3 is TGTGCCAGCAGTTCTTTAATCCCTACAGGGGTCAATGAAAAACTGTTTTTT. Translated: CASSSLIPTGVNEKLFF.

The CDR3: CASTLGGGGTEAFF. The CDR3 DNA reads TGTGCCAGCACCCTCGGAGGGGGTGGGACTGAAGCTTTCTTT. The chain employs TRBV6-5 and TRBJ1-1, with D possibly matching TRBD1 (6 bases). Trimming shortened V by 7 bases and J by 5 bases, and 17 bases separated the two germline ends. Looked up from germline, CDR1 is MNHEY and CDR2 is SVGAGI. This CDR3 has 14 residues.

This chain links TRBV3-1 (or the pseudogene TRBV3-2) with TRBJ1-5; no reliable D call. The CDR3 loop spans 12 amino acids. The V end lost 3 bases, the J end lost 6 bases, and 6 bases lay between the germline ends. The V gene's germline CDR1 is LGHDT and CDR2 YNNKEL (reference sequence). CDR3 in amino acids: CASSQSGQPQHF. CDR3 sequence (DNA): TGTGCCAGCAGCCAGAGCGGTCAGCCCCAGCATTTT.

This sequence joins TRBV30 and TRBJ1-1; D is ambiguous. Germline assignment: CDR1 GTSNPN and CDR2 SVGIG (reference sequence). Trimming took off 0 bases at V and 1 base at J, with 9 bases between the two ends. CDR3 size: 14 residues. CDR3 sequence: CAWSVDNGNTEAFF. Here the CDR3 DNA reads TGTGCCTGGAGTGTAGATAACGGGAACACTGAAGCTTTCTTT.

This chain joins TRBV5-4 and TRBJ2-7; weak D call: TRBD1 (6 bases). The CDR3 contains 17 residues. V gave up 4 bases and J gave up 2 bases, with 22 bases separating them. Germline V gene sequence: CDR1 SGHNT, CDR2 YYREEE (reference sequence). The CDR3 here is CASSLAVAGAITYEQYF. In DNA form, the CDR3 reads TGTGCCAGCAGCCTTGCGGTCGCAGGGGCTATAACCTACGAGCAGTACTTC.

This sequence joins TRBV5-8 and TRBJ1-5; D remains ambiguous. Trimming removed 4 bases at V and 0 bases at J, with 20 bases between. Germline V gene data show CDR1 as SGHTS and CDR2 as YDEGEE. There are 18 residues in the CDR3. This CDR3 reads CASSPGHTRLYSNQPQHF. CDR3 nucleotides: TGTGCCAGCAGCCCGGGTCATACCCGTCTATATAGCAATCAGCCCCAGCATTTT.

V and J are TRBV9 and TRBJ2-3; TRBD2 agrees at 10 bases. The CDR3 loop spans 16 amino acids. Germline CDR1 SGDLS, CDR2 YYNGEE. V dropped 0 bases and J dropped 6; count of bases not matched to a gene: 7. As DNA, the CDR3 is TGTGCCAGCAGCGTAGGGGTAGCGGGGGGCCGGGATACGCAGTATTTT. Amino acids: CASSVGVAGGRDTQYF.

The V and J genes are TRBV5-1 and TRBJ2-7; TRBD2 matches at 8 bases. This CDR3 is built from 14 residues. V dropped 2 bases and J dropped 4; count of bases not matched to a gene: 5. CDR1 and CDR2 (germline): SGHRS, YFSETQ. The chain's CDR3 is CASSFSSGSYEQYF. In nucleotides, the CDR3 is TGCGCCAGCAGCTTCTCGAGCGGGAGTTACGAGCAGTACTTC.

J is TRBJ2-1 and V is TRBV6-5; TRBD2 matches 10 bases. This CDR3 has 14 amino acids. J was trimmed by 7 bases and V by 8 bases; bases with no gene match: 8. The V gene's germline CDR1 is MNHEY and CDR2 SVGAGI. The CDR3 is CASLKREGLNEQFF. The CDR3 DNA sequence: TGTGCCAGCTTGAAGCGGGAGGGCCTGAATGAGCAGTTCTTC.

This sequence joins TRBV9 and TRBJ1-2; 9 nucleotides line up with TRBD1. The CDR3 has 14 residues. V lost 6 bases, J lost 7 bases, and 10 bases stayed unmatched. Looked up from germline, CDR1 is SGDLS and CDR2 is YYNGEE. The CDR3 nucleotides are TGTGCCAGCACACCCGGGGGACAGGGATTTGGCTACACCTTC. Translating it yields CASTPGGQGFGYTF.